This record looks at one T cell receptor (beta chain) sequence and its context. Its antigen target is currently unknown. No much larger clone is present one base from it, and per-base qualities are unavailable. The donors were healthy, HIV-negative adults with no recently reported acute infections or vaccinations. Every donor was a Caucasian adult residing in Nashville, Tennessee, USA. Magnetic negative selection was used to enrich CD4+ T cells, after which naive cells were positively selected on CD45RA and the negative fraction became the memory subset. Blood was collected by leukapheresis, and PBMCs were isolated by Ficoll-Histopaque density gradient centrifugation and then cryopreserved in liquid nitrogen vapor phase. Analytical flow cytometry was used to check the purity and quantity of each magnetically sorted T cell population. Genomic DNA was isolated from every sorted fraction and measured by UV absorbance on a Nanodrop 2000c.

The germline V gene provides CDR1 MGHRA and CDR2 YSYEKL. The junction shows trimming of 0 bases on V and 2 bases on J, plus 23 bases between the germline ends. The CDR3 measures 19 amino acids from cysteine to phenylalanine. The DNA shown is the 57-base CDR3, in frame from base 1. These data belong to a study of shared clonotypes between healthy human individuals (dated by TCRdb to the early 2020s). Concerning the study at large: The cohort included a few men and two women between 18 and 49 years of age. For each donor, CD4 naive and CD4 memory were each run on three plates, CD8 naive on two plates, and CD8 memory on one plate. To estimate repertoire size and how much clonotypes are shared between individuals, the study performed deep sequencing of blood TCR repertoires from about 5 healthy adults. To increase sequencing depth and limit assay-specific biases, TCR repertoire library preparation and sequencing were carried out by different laboratories using diverse techniques. Between about 0.94 and 8.9 billion PBMCs per donor were obtained by leukapheresis. General conclusions and limits of the study: Even with the large sequencing depth, rarefaction of the sorted-subset datasets indicated that sequencing was incomplete. Pairwise subsampling indicated that sequencing depth was expected to affect the degree of clonotype sharing among donors. Across a few donors, approximately 4.6% of naive CD4, approximately 3.6% of naive CD8, 2% to 2.5% of memory CD4, and 0.3% to 0.45% of memory CD8 clonotypes were shared. Larger estimated clonotype richness was generally found for naive subsets than for memory subsets. Sampling was limited to blood, and TCR repertoires in tissue likely differ from TCR repertoires in blood. The genetic and exposure-history diversity represented was limited by the small number of donors. Higher generation probabilities were observed for clonotypes shared by all four sorted-subset donors than for non-shared clonotypes.

TCR CDR3 regions were amplified from genomic DNA by multiplex PCR using the deep immunoSEQ assay. Extracted genomic DNA from each cell subset was spread evenly across all wells of several immunoSEQ 96-well plates, with each plate serving as a replicate. For sorted subsets, approximately 200 ng of genomic DNA, equivalent to tens of thousands of T cell genomes, went into each replicate PCR. The purified libraries were quantified using a Qubit 3.0 fluorometer, sized with a Bioanalyzer 2100, and then quantified again using the KAPA Library Quantification kit. Each immunoSEQ 96-well plate was sequenced on its own single-read 150-cycle Illumina NextSeq 550 flow cell. In the source study's methods: The immunoSEQ output contained only junctional sequences without quality scores, so filtering could not match that applied to full-length reads. Sequences were annotated with PyIR, a Python wrapper for IgBLAST v1.9, using IMGT germline references to assign V/J genes and CDR3. Reads were filtered out if the reads had weak V/J assignments (E-value above 1e-6), no CDR3, stop codons, out-of-frame junctions, or ambiguous translated residues. A V3J clonotype was defined by an identical inferred V gene, J gene, and CDR3 amino acid sequence. Percentage overlap between repertoires was calculated by dividing the number of shared unique clonotypes by the size of the smaller repertoire. Richness of each repertoire was evaluated using RTK rarefaction, the Chao1 estimator, and Recon v2.1 estimates of unobserved clonotypes. Generation probabilities were computed with OLGA for all TCRbeta clonotypes obtained by the gDNA method from several donors. The table was pulled from immuneACCESS by TCRdb, which kept in-frame rearrangements only. Such tables lose some clones; where checked, under half of the loss comes from unresolved V genes, and the rest has no known cause. The DNA was the basis for D and trimming; V, J and clone size are from that table. This sample lists 2 million to 3 million clones; approximately 93% were detected once. The top ten constitute about 0.34% of the sample.

Input material: naive CD4+ T cells from PBMCs. Per the publication, the cell subset or site label means: CD45RA+ positively selected. The sequence is built from TRBV4-1 and TRBJ2-7, with TRBD2 tentatively as D gene (6 bases match). The sequence came from a man between 18 and 35 years old in good health. Some clones in this sample may be carry-over from other donors' samples. The nucleotide sequence is TGCGCCAGCAGCCAAGACGGGCTAGGTGCGGTCGGGGGAACCTACGAGCAGTACTTC. Translated, it gives CASSQDGLGAVGGTYEQYF.